This TCR beta chain derives from a study of cytomegalovirus exposure and HLA in healthy donors. Likely unrecorded immune exposures existed in these nominally healthy donors. As concerns this clone: What it binds is not known.

It was with 60 Vbeta and 13 Jbeta primers that the PCR ran. Only in-frame clones appear in the TCRdb table, and some are missing; sequencing was by immunoSEQ multiplex PCR. Of about 160,000 clones listed, roughly two thirds are singletons. Overall study findings and caveats: CMV serostatus stood as the only immune exposure information on hand. The study recorded about 150 TCR beta chains that were cytomegalovirus-associated. Reportedly, a later analysis found an Asian-associated ancestry cluster had fewer N-insertions than the roughly 700-donor mean.

This clonotype originated in a woman aged 25 to 39 in good health and CMV-seronegative. The sequencing input was PBMCs.

The CDR3 protein is CSVVTLAEKGPYEQYF. The CDR3 coding sequence is TGCAGCGTTGTTACCCTAGCGGAAAAGGGGCCCTACGAGCAGTACTTC. V usage is TRBV29-1 and J usage is TRBJ2-7; 7 bases match TRBD2. The V gene's germline CDR1 is SQVTM and CDR2 ANQGSEA. J lost 2 bases, V lost 4 bases, and 14 bases had no gene match. The CDR3 is made up of 16 amino acids.